The 9 T cell receptor beta chains presented below share a single source sample, sequenced in a study of blood T cell repertoires in COVID-19. Assay used: immunoSEQ multiplex PCR; TCRdb lists only in-frame clones, some missing. The sample includes around 63,000 clones, about two thirds seen only once; the top ten take around 4.4%. Specimen: peripheral blood. These receptors originate from a woman between 70 and 85 years old with COVID-19, enrolled during active disease.

This clone was detected only once. This chain uses TRBV10-3 with TRBJ1-4; D is ambiguous. There are 13 residues in the CDR3. V dropped 6 bases and J dropped 5 bases, with 10 bases sitting between them. Germline V gene lookup returns CDR1 ENHRY and CDR2 SYGVKD. Here the CDR3 reads CAISAGLNEKLFF. The CDR3 DNA reads TGTGCCATCAGCGCAGGCCTGAATGAAAAACTGTTTTTT.

The genes are TRBV5-1 and TRBJ2-5; 7 bases are shared with TRBD1. There are 14 residues in the CDR3. Looked up from germline, CDR1 is SGHRS and CDR2 is YFSETQ. The V gene end was trimmed by 6 bases and the J gene end by 4 bases; junction bases not matched to a gene: 9. The CDR3 here is CASTPSTGRETQYF. CDR3 nucleotides: TGCGCCAGCACCCCCTCGACAGGGCGAGAGACCCAGTACTTC.

The chain has TRBV10-1 and TRBJ1-5; D is perhaps TRBD1 (5 bases). The CDR3 extends over 15 amino acids. Looked up from germline, CDR1 is WNHNN and CDR2 is SYGVQD (reference sequence). Trimming took 4 bases from V and 0 from J, leaving 10 bases between them. CDR3 sequence reads: CASSGTGYSNQPQHF. CDR3 bases: TGCGCCAGCAGTGGCACAGGTTATAGCAATCAGCCCCAGCATTTT.

V gene TRBV14 combines with J gene TRBJ2-3, with 13 bases identical to TRBD2. This CDR3 region has 16 residues. Germline V CDR1 and CDR2: SGHDN, FVKESK. The junction had 7 bases not matched to a gene; V was cut back by 6 bases and J by 4 bases. DNA for the CDR3: TGTGCCAGCAGTTCCGGACTAGCGGGAGTCTCAGATACGCAGTATTTT. Amino acids: CASSSGLAGVSDTQYF.

The sample holds a few counts of this clone. J is TRBJ1-2 and V is TRBV5-6; D possibly corresponds to TRBD1 (6 bases). Trimming left V 2 bases short and J 3 bases short, with 8 bases between. Germline loops: CDR1 SGHDT, CDR2 YYEEEE. The CDR3 is made up of 13 amino acids. The DNA of the CDR3 is TGTGCCAGCAGCTTCCAGGGGCACTATGGCTACACCTTC. Translating it yields CASSFQGHYGYTF.

This rearrangement joins TRBV5-4 to TRBJ2-7; tentatively, D is TRBD2 (5 bases). This CDR3 spans 15 amino acids. Trimming removed 7 bases from V and 4 bases from J, with 21 bases in between. Germline-derived CDR1 and CDR2 are SGHNT and YYREEE (reference sequence). The CDR3 protein is CASSAGLEIFYEQYF. The CDR3 DNA reads TGTGCCAGCTCGGCGGGTCTAGAGATTTTTTACGAGCAGTACTTC.

J is TRBJ1-2 and V is TRBV15; tentative D call: TRBD1 (6 bases). From germline, CDR1 is LNHNV and CDR2 YYDKDF (reference sequence). The CDR3 contains 16 residues. Trimming removed 1 base at V and 4 bases at J, with 16 bases between. The CDR3 coding sequence is TGTGCCACCAGCAGAGGTGGTCGGACAGCCTTCTATGGCTACACCTTC. It codes for CATSRGGRTAFYGYTF.

This chain links TRBV27 with TRBJ2-2, with TRBD1 matching over 8 bases. CDR3 length equals 14 residues. Germline values: CDR1 MNHEY, CDR2 SMNVEV (reference sequence). V shed 7 bases, J shed 7 bases, and the junction held 8 bases outside the gene matches. This CDR3 is CASTPAGGSGELFF. In nucleotides, the CDR3 is TGTGCCAGCACCCCGGCAGGGGGCAGCGGGGAGCTGTTTTTT.

The V call is TRBV27, the J call TRBJ1-5; maybe TRBD1 (6 bases). The V end was cut by 10 bases, the J end by 1 base, with 17 bases between. The CDR3 has 15 residues. Germline V gene data show CDR1 as MNHEY and CDR2 as SMNVEV (reference sequence). The CDR3 nucleotides read TGTGCCACCCTGACAGGCGCGGGCAGCAATCAGCCCCAGCATTTT. Its translation: CATLTGAGSNQPQHF.